A selection of T cell receptor beta chains follows, all from one sample in a study of Tregs in tolerant kidney transplant recipients. Profiled with immunoSEQ multiplex PCR; TCRdb holds only in-frame clones, not every one. Of about 78,000 clones listed, roughly 90% are singletons. This material consisted of Tregs from blood, taken before the transplant. These receptors were obtained from a human donor who received a combined kidney and bone marrow transplant. Each CDR3 is given with its conserved first and last residue. D genes are given only for firm matches. The size field is filled for only some rows; it gives once, few, many or a size class.

>TRBV28|NA|NA|TRBJ2-7
TGTGCCAGCAGTTGGTCTAAGGGCCACGAGCAGTACTTC
CASSWSKGHEQYF
>TRBV18|NA|TRBD1|TRBJ2-7
TGTGCCAGCTCACCACGACAGGGGGGATCCTACGAGCAGTACTTC
CASSPRQGGSYEQYF
>TRBV20-1|once|NA|TRBJ2-7
TGCAGTGCGTTCAGCTCCTACGAGCAGTACTTC
CSAFSSYEQYF
>TRBV6-5|NA|NA|TRBJ1-1
TGTGCCACCAAGCTCCTAGGGGGCACTGAAGCTTTCTTT
CATKLLGGTEAFF
>TRBV6-6|NA|NA|TRBJ2-7
TGTGCCAGCAGTTCCGGGAGTACCTACGAGCAGTACTTC
CASSSGSTYEQYF
>TRBV10-1|few|TRBD2|TRBJ2-5
TGCGCCAGCAGTAGGAGGACTAGTCAATCCCAAGAGACCCAGTACTTC
CASSRRTSQSQETQYF
>TRBV5-1|NA|TRBD2|TRBJ2-5
TGCGCCAGCAGCTTAGGGACTAGCGGAGCCCAAGAGACCCAGTACTTC
CASSLGTSGAQETQYF
>TRBV29-1|NA|NA|TRBJ2-5
TGCAGCGTTGAAGACCTCAGGGGTACGCAGACCCAGTACTTC
CSVEDLRGTQTQYF
>TRBV19|NA|NA|TRBJ2-7
TGTGCCAGTAGTTCCCGGGACCAAACCTACGAGCAGTACTTC
CASSSRDQTYEQYF
>TRBV28|once|TRBD1|TRBJ1-5
TGTGCCAGCAGCCGCACAGGGGAGGCGAATCAGCCCCAGCATTTT
CASSRTGEANQPQHF
>TRBV4-1|NA|NA|TRBJ2-7
TGCGCCAGCAGCCAAGAGAGTGCCAGGCCCTCCTACGAGCAGTACTTC
CASSQESARPSYEQYF
>TRBV7-2|NA|NA|TRBJ2-5
TGTGCCAGCGGCTCGAGGGGCGGAGAGACCCAGTACTTC
CASGSRGGETQYF
>TRBV6-5|once|NA|TRBJ2-7
TGTGCCAGCAGCCGTGACTACACTTACTTCTACGAGCAGTACTTC
CASSRDYTYFYEQYF
>TRBV11-2|NA|TRBD2|TRBJ2-1
TGTGCCAGCAGCACAATCAGCGGGAGGGGTAACAATGAGCAGTTCTTC
CASSTISGRGNNEQFF
>TRBV7-2|once|TRBD2|TRBJ2-7
TGTGCCAGCAGCTTAGGACTAGCCATAAACCACGAGCAGTACTTC
CASSLGLAINHEQYF
>TRBV5-6|NA|NA|TRBJ1-5
TGTGCCAGCAGCTTGGACAGGGAAAACAATCAGCCCCAGCATTTT
CASSLDRENNQPQHF
>TRBV11-2|NA|TRBD1|TRBJ2-7
TGTGCCAGCAGCTGGGACAGGACAGCCAACTACGAGCAGTACTTC
CASSWDRTANYEQYF
>TRBV2|NA|NA|TRBJ2-1
TGTGCCAGCAGTGGTGGGAGGACCACGGCCTACAATGAGCAGTTCTTC
CASSGGRTTAYNEQFF
>TRBV5-1|NA|NA|TRBJ1-1
TGCGCCAGCACCGGGCAGGGGCTCGAGGGAACTGAAGCTTTCTTT
CASTGQGLEGTEAFF
>TRBV29-1|NA|NA|TRBJ2-1
TGCAGCGTTACCCCGGTAGCTAACAATGAGCAGTTCTTC
CSVTPVANNEQFF
>TRBV28|NA|NA|TRBJ2-7
TGTGCCAGCAGAAATCAGGGGAATCTCTACGAGCAGTACTTC
CASRNQGNLYEQYF
>TRBV6-1|NA|NA|TRBJ1-5
TGTGCCAGCAGTGAACACAGAAATATCGCGCGTAGCAATCAGCCCCAGCATTTT
CASSEHRNIARSNQPQHF
>TRBV19|NA|TRBD1|TRBJ1-2
TGTGCCAGTAGTCCCGGGACAGGGGAACTCTATGGCTACACCTTC
CASSPGTGELYGYTF
>TRBV6-6|NA|NA|TRBJ1-3
TGTGCCAGCAGGGGGACGGACTCTGGAAACACCATATATTTT
CASRGTDSGNTIYF
>TRBV28|NA|NA|TRBJ2-3
TGTGCCAGCAGTTGGGACTCTGGAACAGATACGCAGTATTTT
CASSWDSGTDTQYF
>TRBV6-5|few|TRBD1|TRBJ2-7
TGTGCCAGCAGTTACGGGACAGGGAACTACGAGCAGTACTTC
CASSYGTGNYEQYF
>TRBV6-6|NA|NA|TRBJ1-4
TGTGCCAGCAGACCACGAGGGTCAGCTAATGAAAAACTGTTTTTT
CASRPRGSANEKLFF
>TRBV9|NA|TRBD2|TRBJ2-3
TGTGCCAGCAGCGTAGTCCTAGCGGGAGAAGTTGATACGCAGTATTTT
CASSVVLAGEVDTQYF
>TRBV6-1|NA|NA|TRBJ1-5
TGTGCCAGCAGTGTACAGGTAGCCGAAGGTGGGCCCCAGCATTTT
CASSVQVAEGGPQHF
>TRBV27|once|NA|TRBJ2-1
TGTGCCAGCTCACCGATTTGGGGCCAGAACAATGAGCAGTTCTTC
CASSPIWGQNNEQFF
>TRBV19|NA|NA|TRBJ1-3
TGTGCCAGTAGCTGGGCAGGGCCTGGAAACACCATATATTTT
CASSWAGPGNTIYF
>TRBV5-1|NA|TRBD2|TRBJ2-7
TGCGCCAGCAGCTTGGAGGGACTACTCTACGAGCAGTACTTC
CASSLEGLLYEQYF
>TRBV21-1|NA|NA|TRBJ2-7
TGTGCCAGCAGCAAAGTGGGGGACAGACTTTTAAACTACGAGCAGTACTTC
CASSKVGDRLLNYEQYF
>TRBV11-2|NA|TRBD2|TRBJ2-7
TGTGCCAGCAGCTACAGACTAGCGGGAGAGGTAGACGAGCAGTACTTC
CASSYRLAGEVDEQYF
>TRBV4-3|NA|NA|TRBJ1-6
TGCGCCAGCAGCCAAGCGTGGGGATCCTATAATTCACCCCTCCACTTT
CASSQAWGSYNSPLHF
>TRBV29-1|NA|NA|TRBJ2-5
TGCAGCGTTGGTAGACAAGAGACCCAGTACTTC
CSVGRQETQYF
>TRBV10-1|NA|NA|TRBJ1-1
TGCGCCAGCAGCCGGGACACTCGGAACACTGAAGCTTTCTTT
CASSRDTRNTEAFF
>TRBV19|NA|NA|TRBJ2-1
TGTGCCAGTAGTAACCAACCTGACAGGGGTTGGACGGGGGGCGGCAATCATGAGCAGTTCTTC
CASSNQPDRGWTGGGNHEQFF
>TRBV29-1|NA|NA|TRBJ1-1
TGCAGCGCCGTCGGGGCCAAGATGAACACTGAAGCTTTCTTT
CSAVGAKMNTEAFF
>TRBV7-3|NA|NA|TRBJ2-5
TGTGCCAGCAGCCCTGGGACTGTCCAAGAGACCCAGTACTTC
CASSPGTVQETQYF
>TRBV5-1|NA|NA|TRBJ2-7
TGCGCCAGCAGCACCGGGACGGTAGGTGACGAGCAGTACTTC
CASSTGTVGDEQYF
>TRBV21-1|NA|NA|TRBJ1-1
TGTGCCAGCAGCGATACAGGGGACAAGAAGAACACTGAAGCTTTCTTT
CASSDTGDKKNTEAFF